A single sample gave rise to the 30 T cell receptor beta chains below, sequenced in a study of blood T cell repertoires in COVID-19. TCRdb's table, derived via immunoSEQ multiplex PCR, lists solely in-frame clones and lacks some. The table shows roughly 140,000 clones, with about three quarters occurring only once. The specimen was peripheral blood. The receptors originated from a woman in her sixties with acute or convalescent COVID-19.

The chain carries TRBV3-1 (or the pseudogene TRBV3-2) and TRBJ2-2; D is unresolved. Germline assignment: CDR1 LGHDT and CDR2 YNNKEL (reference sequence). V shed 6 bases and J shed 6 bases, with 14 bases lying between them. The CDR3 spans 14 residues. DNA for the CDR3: TGTGCCAGCAGTCCCCCAATTTTTCCCGGGGAGCTGTTTTTT. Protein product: CASSPPIFPGELFF.

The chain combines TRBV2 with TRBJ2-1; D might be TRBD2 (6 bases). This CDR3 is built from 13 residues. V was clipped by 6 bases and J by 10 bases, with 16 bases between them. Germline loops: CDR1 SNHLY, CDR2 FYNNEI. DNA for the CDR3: TGTGCCAGCAGCCGGCGGGACGGTTCGGAGCAGTTCTTC. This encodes CASSRRDGSEQFF.

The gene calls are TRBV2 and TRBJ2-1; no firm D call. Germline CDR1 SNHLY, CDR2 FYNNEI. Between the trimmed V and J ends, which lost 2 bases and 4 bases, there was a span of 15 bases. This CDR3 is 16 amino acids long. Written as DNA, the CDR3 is TGTGCCAGCAGTGAACCGCGTAACAGCCTGTACAATGAGCAGTTCTTC. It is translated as CASSEPRNSLYNEQFF.

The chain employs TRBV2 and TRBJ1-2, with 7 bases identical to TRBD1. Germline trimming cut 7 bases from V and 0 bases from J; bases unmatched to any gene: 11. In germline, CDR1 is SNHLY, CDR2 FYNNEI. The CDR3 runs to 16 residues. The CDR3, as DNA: TGTGCCAGCATAAAAACACAGGGGTCCACTAACTATGGCTACACCTTC. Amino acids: CASIKTQGSTNYGYTF. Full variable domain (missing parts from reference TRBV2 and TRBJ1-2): EPEVTQTPSHQVTQMGQEVILRCVPISNHLYFYWYRQILGQKVEFLVSFYNNEISEKSEIFDDQFSVERPDGSNFTLKIRSTKLEDSAMYFCASIKTQGSTNYGYTFGSGTRLTVV.

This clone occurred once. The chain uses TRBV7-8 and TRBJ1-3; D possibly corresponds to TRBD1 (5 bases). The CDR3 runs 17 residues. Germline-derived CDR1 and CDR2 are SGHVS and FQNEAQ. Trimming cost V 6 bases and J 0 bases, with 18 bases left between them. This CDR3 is CASSWVGGVRSGNTIYF. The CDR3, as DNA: TGTGCCAGCAGTTGGGTGGGGGGGGTCCGCTCTGGAAACACCATATATTTT.

CDR3 loop: CASAEGTDSPLHF. CDR3 DNA: TGTGCCAGCGCGGAGGGAACCGATTCACCCCTCCACTTT. The genes are TRBV5-4 and TRBJ1-6; D gene ambiguous. There are 13 residues in the CDR3. Trimming cost V 7 bases and J 8 bases, with 13 bases left between them. From germline, CDR1 is SGHNT and CDR2 YYREEE (reference sequence). Combining the CDR3 with reference TRBV5-4 and TRBJ1-6 gives the whole variable domain ETGVTQSPTHLIKTRGQQVTLRCSSQSGHNTVSWYQQALGQGPQFIFQYYREEENGRGNFPPRFSGLQFPNYSSELNVNALELDDSALYLCASAEGTDSPLHFGNGTRLTVT.

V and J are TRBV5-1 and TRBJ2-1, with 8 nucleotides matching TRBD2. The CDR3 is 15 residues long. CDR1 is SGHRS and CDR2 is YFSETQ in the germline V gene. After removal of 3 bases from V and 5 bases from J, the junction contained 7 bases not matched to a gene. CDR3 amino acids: CASSYRSGTDNEQFF. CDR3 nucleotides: TGCGCCAGCAGCTACCGTAGCGGGACCGACAATGAGCAGTTCTTC. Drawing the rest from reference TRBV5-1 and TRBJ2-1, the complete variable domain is KAGVTQTPRYLIKTRGQQVTLSCSPISGHRSVSWYQQTPGQGLQFLFEYFSETQRNKGNFPGRFSGRQFSNSRSEMNVSTLELGDSALYLCASSYRSGTDNEQFFGPGTRLTVL.

CDR3 nucleotides: TGTGCCACTATGGTTAGGGCAGGGTTCAATGAGCAGTTCTTC. As protein: CATMVRAGFNEQFF. The chain uses TRBV19 and TRBJ2-1, with D possibly matching TRBD1 (5 bases). Germline V lookup: CDR1 LNHDA, CDR2 SQIVND (reference sequence). V was trimmed by 10 bases and J by 6 bases, leaving 19 bases between them. The CDR3 is 14 amino acids.

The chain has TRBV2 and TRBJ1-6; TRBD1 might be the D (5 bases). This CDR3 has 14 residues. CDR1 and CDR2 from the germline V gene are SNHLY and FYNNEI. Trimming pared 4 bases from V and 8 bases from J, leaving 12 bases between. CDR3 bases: TGTGCCAGCAGTGGGGGGGTGCGGGATTCACCCCTCCACTTT. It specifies CASSGGVRDSPLHF.

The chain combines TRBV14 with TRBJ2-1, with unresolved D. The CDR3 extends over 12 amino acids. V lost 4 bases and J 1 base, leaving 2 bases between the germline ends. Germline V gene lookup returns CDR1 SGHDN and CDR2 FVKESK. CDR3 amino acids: CASSLSYNEQFF. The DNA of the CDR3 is TGTGCCAGCAGCCTATCCTACAATGAGCAGTTCTTC.

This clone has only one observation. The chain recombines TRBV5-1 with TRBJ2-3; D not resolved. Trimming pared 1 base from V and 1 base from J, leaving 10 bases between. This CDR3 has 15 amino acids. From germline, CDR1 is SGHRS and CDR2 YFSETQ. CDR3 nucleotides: TGCGCCAGCAGCTTGAACGAGGTGCGCACAGATACGCAGTATTTT. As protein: CASSLNEVRTDTQYF.

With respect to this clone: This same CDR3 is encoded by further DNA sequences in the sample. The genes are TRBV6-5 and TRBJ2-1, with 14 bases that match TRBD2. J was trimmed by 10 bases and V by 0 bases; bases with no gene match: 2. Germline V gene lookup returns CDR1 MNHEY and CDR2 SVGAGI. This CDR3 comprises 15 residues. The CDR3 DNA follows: TGTGCCAGCAGTTACTCGGGACTAGCGGGAGACGAGCAGTTCTTC. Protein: CASSYSGLAGDEQFF.

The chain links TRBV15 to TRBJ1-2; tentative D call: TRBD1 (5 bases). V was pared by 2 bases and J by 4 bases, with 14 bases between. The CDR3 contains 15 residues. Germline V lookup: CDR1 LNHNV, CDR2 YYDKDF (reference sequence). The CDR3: CATSRYRNAGYGYTF. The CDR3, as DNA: TGTGCCACCAGCAGATACAGGAATGCCGGCTATGGCTACACCTTC.

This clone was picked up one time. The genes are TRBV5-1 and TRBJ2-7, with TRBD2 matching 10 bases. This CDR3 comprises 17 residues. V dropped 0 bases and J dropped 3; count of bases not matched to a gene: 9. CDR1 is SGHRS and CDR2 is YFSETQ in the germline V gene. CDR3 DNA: TGCGCCAGCAGCTTGGCAGGGGCTAGCGGGAGAGACTACGAGCAGTACTTC. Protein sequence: CASSLAGASGRDYEQYF.

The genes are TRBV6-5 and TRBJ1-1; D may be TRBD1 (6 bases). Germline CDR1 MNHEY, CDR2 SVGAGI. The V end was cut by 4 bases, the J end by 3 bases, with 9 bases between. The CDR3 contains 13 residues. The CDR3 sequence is CASSSTGYTEAFF. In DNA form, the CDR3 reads TGTGCCAGCAGTTCTACAGGGTACACTGAAGCTTTCTTT.

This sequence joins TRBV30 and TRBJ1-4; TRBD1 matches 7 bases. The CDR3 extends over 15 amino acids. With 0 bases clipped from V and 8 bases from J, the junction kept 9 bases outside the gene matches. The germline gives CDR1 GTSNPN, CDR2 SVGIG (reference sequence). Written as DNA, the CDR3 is TGTGCCTGGAGTGTACTAGTAGGGGGCTTAGAAAAACTGTTTTTT. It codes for CAWSVLVGGLEKLFF.

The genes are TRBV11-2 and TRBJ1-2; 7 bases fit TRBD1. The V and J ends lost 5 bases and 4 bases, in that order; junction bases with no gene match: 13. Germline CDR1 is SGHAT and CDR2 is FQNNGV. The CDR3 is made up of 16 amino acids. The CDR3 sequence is CASSISSGQVPYGYTF. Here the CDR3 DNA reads TGTGCCAGCAGCATCAGCTCAGGACAGGTCCCCTATGGCTACACCTTC. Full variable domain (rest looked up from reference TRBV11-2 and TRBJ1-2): EAGVAQSPRYKIIEKRQSVAFWCNPISGHATLYWYQQILGQGPKLLIQFQNNGVVDDSQLPKDRFSAERLKGVDSTLKIQPAKLEDSAVYLCASSISSGQVPYGYTFGSGTRLTVV.

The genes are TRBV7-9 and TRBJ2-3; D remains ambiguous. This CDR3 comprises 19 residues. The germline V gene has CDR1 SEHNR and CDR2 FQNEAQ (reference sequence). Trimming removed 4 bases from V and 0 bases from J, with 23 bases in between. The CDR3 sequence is CASSSPAALTETSTDTQYF. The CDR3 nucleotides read TGTGCCAGCAGCTCGCCGGCCGCCCTTACTGAGACTAGCACAGATACGCAGTATTTT.

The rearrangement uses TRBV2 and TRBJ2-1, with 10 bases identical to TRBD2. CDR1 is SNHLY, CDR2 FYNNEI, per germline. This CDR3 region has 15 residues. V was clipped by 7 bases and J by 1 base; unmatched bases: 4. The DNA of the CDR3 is TGTGCCAGCACAATAGCGGGAGGTTCCTACAATGAGCAGTTCTTC. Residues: CASTIAGGSYNEQFF.

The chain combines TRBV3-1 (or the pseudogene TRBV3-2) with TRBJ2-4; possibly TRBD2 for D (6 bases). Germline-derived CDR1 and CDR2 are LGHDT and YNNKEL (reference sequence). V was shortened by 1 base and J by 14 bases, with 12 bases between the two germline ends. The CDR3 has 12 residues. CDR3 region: CASSQGREREYF. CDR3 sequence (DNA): TGTGCCAGCAGCCAAGGACGGGAGCGAGAGTACTTC.

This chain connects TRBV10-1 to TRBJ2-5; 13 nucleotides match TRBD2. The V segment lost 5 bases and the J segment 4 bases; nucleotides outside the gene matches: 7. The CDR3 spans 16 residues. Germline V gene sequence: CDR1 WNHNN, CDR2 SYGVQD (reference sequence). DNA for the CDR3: TGCGCCAGCAGTAAACCGGGACTAGCGGGACGAGAGACCCAGTACTTC. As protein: CASSKPGLAGRETQYF.

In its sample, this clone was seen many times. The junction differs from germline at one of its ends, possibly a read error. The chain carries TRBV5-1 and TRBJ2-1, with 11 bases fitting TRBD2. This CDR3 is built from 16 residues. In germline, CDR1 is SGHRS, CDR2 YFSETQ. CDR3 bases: TGCGCCAGCACCTTGGATCTAGCGGGAGGCAGTAATGAGCAGTTCTTC. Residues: CASTLDLAGGSNEQFF.

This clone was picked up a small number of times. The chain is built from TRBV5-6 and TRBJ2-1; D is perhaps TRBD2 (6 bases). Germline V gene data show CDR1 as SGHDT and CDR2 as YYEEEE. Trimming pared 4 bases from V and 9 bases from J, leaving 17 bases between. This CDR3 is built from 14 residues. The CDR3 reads CASSPGLLDGEQFF. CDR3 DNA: TGTGCCAGCAGCCCGGGACTCCTTGATGGTGAGCAGTTCTTC.

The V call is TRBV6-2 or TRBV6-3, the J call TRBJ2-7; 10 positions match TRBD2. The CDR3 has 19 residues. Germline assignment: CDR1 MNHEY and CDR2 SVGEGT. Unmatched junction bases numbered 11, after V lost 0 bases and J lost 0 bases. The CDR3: CASSYSIAGGSLASYEQYF. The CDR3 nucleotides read TGTGCCAGCAGTTACTCGATAGCGGGAGGAAGTCTAGCCTCCTACGAGCAGTACTTC.

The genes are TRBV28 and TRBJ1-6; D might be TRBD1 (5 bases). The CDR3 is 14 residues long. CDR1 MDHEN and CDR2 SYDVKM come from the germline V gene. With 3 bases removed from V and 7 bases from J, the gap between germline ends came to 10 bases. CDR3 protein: CASSLSRANSPLHF. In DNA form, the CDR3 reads TGTGCCAGCAGTTTGAGCAGGGCGAATTCACCCCTCCACTTT.

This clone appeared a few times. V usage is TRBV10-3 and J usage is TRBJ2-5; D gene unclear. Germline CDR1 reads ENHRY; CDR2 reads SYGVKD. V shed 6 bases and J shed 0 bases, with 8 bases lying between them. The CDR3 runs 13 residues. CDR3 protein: CAIRNQNQETQYF. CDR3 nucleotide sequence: TGTGCCATCAGGAACCAGAACCAAGAGACCCAGTACTTC.

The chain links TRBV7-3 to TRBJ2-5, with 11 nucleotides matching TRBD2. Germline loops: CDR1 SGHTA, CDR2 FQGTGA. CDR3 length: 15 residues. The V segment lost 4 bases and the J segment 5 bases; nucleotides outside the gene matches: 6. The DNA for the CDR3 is TGTGCCAGCAGCTATACTAGCGGGAGTTGGGAGACCCAGTACTTC. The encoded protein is CASSYTSGSWETQYF. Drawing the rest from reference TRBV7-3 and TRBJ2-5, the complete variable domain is GAGVSQTPSNKVTEKGKYVELRCDPISGHTALYWYRQSLGQGPEFLIYFQGTGAADDSGLPNDRFFAVRPEGSVSTLKIQRTERGDSAVYLCASSYTSGSWETQYFGPGTRLLVL.

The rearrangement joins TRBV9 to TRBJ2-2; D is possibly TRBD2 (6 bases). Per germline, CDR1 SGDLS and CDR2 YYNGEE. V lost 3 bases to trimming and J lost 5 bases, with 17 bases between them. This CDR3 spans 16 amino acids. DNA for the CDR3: TGTGCCAGCAGCGGGTCCGCGAGGGCGGGGACCGGGGAGCTGTTTTTT. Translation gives CASSGSARAGTGELFF.

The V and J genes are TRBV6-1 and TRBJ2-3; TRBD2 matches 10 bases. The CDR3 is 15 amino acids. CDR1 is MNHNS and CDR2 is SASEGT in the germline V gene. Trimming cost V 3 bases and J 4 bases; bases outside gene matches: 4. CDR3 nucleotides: TGTGCCAGCAGTGAGGCTAGCGGGAGTCCAGATACGCAGTATTTT. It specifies CASSEASGSPDTQYF.

The CDR3: CASSSTRETQYF. CDR3 nucleotide sequence: TGTGCCAGCAGTTCGACTAGAGAGACCCAGTACTTC. The rearrangement links TRBV28 to TRBJ2-5; maybe TRBD2 (6 bases). This CDR3 spans 12 amino acids. V was pared by 4 bases and J by 4 bases, with 7 bases between. Looked up from germline, CDR1 is MDHEN and CDR2 is SYDVKM.